One and the same sample provided the 23 T cell receptor beta chains below, sequenced in a study of technical replicates of blood from a few donors. The repertoire was sequenced with immunoSEQ multiplex PCR; TCRdb's copy has only in-frame clones and lacks some. The sample carries fewer than 100,000 clones, about 94% recorded once. Sample: T cells isolated from PBMCs. The receptors stem from a human donor in good health.

The rearrangement links TRBV19 to TRBJ2-6; 8 bases align to TRBD1. CDR3 length: 17 amino acids. Germline V lookup: CDR1 LNHDA, CDR2 SQIVND (reference sequence). The V and J ends lost 1 base and 3 bases, in that order; junction bases with no gene match: 5. The CDR3 sequence: CASSIGTGRYGANVLTF. CDR3 in DNA: TGTGCCAGTAGTATAGGGACAGGGAGGTATGGGGCCAACGTCCTGACTTTC.

The CDR3 sequence: CASSLPQGGIVRGTDTQYF. In DNA form, the CDR3 reads TGTGCCAGCAGTCTGCCCCAAGGGGGAATAGTACGTGGCACAGATACGCAGTATTTT. The chain is built from TRBV28 and TRBJ2-3; D perhaps matches TRBD1 (6 bases). Looked up from germline, CDR1 is MDHEN and CDR2 is SYDVKM. The CDR3 loop spans 19 amino acids. Trimming shortened V by 5 bases and J by 1 base, and 25 bases separated the two germline ends.

V usage is TRBV28 and J usage is TRBJ1-4; weak D call: TRBD1 (6 bases). The CDR3 contains 15 residues. V shed 4 bases and J shed 0 bases, with 9 bases lying between them. Germline V gene lookup returns CDR1 MDHEN and CDR2 SYDVKM. The DNA for the CDR3 is TGTGCCAGCAGTTCGACAGGTTCAACTAATGAAAAACTGTTTTTT. Residues: CASSSTGSTNEKLFF.

V usage is TRBV30 and J usage is TRBJ1-2; D may be TRBD1 (5 bases). Germline assignment: CDR1 GTSNPN and CDR2 SVGIG (reference sequence). The CDR3 sequence is 13 residues long. Trimming left V 8 bases short and J 7 bases short, with 20 bases between. DNA for the CDR3: TGTGCCGAGAATTGGGGCACTGCAGGTGGCTACACCTTC. Protein sequence: CAENWGTAGGYTF.

The genes are TRBV19 and TRBJ1-4; D remains unclear. Trimming removed 0 bases at V and 6 bases at J, with 14 bases between. The germline V gene encodes CDR1 LNHDA and CDR2 SQIVND (reference sequence). This CDR3 contains 16 residues. The CDR3 protein is CASSIDPGRTYEKLFF. For the CDR3, the DNA is TGTGCCAGTAGTATAGATCCAGGCAGAACCTATGAAAAACTGTTTTTT.

This clone has just one count. V gene TRBV7-9 combines with J gene TRBJ2-7, with 10 nucleotides matching TRBD2. The J segment lost 2 bases and the V segment lost 8 bases, leaving 6 bases of the junction unmatched. CDR1 is SEHNR and CDR2 is FQNEAQ in the germline V gene (reference sequence). The CDR3 has 14 residues. The CDR3 nucleotides are TGTGCCAGCGGCGGGACTAGCGCTACCTACGAGCAGTACTTC. Protein: CASGGTSATYEQYF.

This chain joins TRBV27 and TRBJ2-1, with D perhaps matching TRBD1 (6 bases). CDR1 MNHEY and CDR2 SMNVEV come from the germline V gene (reference sequence). The CDR3 runs to 14 residues. The germline V and J ends were trimmed by 2 bases and 9 bases, with 14 bases remaining between them. DNA of the CDR3: TGTGCCAGCAGTTTAAGACAGGAAGTCACTGAGCAGTTCTTC. This sequence encodes CASSLRQEVTEQFF.

Remarks on this clone: Other DNA sequences in the sample encode the same CDR3. This sequence joins TRBV29-1 and TRBJ1-1, with TRBD1 matching 7 bases. After removal of 6 bases from V and 0 bases from J, the junction contained 4 bases not matched to a gene. The CDR3 extends over 13 amino acids. Germline V gene data show CDR1 as SQVTM and CDR2 as ANQGSEA. The CDR3 region has the DNA TGCAGCGTACAGGGGCGAATGAACACTGAAGCTTTCTTT. It yields the protein CSVQGRMNTEAFF. The variable domain in full, completed from reference TRBV29-1 and TRBJ1-1, reads SAVISQKPSRDICQRGTSLTIQCQVDSQVTMMFWYRQQPGQSLTLIATANQGSEATYESGFVIDKFPISRPNLTFSTLTVSNMSPEDSSIYLCSVQGRMNTEAFFGQGTRLTVV.

The chain couples TRBV5-1 to TRBJ2-1, with 13 bases fitting TRBD2. Germline trimming cut 2 bases from V and 4 bases from J; bases unmatched to any gene: 3. Germline V gives CDR1 SGHRS, CDR2 YFSETQ. CDR3 length: 16 amino acids. CDR3: CASSLLAGGGYNEQFF. CDR3 DNA: TGCGCCAGCAGCTTACTAGCGGGGGGGGGTTACAATGAGCAGTTCTTC. The full variable domain, rest sourced from reference TRBV5-1 and TRBJ2-1, is KAGVTQTPRYLIKTRGQQVTLSCSPISGHRSVSWYQQTPGQGLQFLFEYFSETQRNKGNFPGRFSGRQFSNSRSEMNVSTLELGDSALYLCASSLLAGGGYNEQFFGPGTRLTVL.

The rearrangement links TRBV30 to TRBJ2-7; TRBD1 matches 8 bases. This CDR3 contains 13 residues. V lost 2 bases, J lost 3 bases, and 3 bases stayed unmatched. Germline V gene lookup returns CDR1 GTSNPN and CDR2 SVGIG (reference sequence). As DNA, the CDR3 is TGTGCCTGGAGTAGTGGACAGGGCTACGAGCAGTACTTC. Protein: CAWSSGQGYEQYF.

The J gene is TRBJ1-5, the V gene TRBV2, with 7 bases aligning to TRBD1. This CDR3 contains 14 residues. Germline V gene lookup returns CDR1 SNHLY and CDR2 FYNNEI. Losses at the gene ends were 4 bases for V and 4 bases for J; bases not matched to a gene: 4. The CDR3 protein is CASSVVTGNQPQHF. DNA for the CDR3: TGTGCCAGCAGTGTGGTGACAGGGAATCAGCCCCAGCATTTT.

This clone was detected only once. V is TRBV4-2 and J is TRBJ2-1; 8 bases are shared with TRBD2. This CDR3 has 16 amino acids. Trimming removed 4 bases from V and 8 bases from J; junction bases left unmatched: 13. Germline V gene sequence: CDR1 LGHNA, CDR2 YNFKEQ. DNA for the CDR3: TGTGCCAGCAGCCGAACTCCTGGGACTAGGGGCGATGAGCAGTTCTTC. Its protein is CASSRTPGTRGDEQFF.

This rearrangement joins TRBV12-5 to TRBJ2-6; 7 bases fit TRBD1. CDR3 length: 18 residues. Losses at the gene ends were 0 bases for V and 0 bases for J; bases not matched to a gene: 5. The germline V gene has CDR1 LGHNT and CDR2 FRNRAP. CDR3 nucleotides: TGTGCTAGTGGTTTGGTAATGACAGGGCACTCTGGGGCCAACGTCCTGACTTTC. Amino acids: CASGLVMTGHSGANVLTF.

V and J are TRBV28 and TRBJ2-7; D is ambiguous. CDR3 length: 14 amino acids. Per the germline V gene, CDR1 is MDHEN and CDR2 is SYDVKM. Trimming removed 3 bases from V and 0 bases from J, with 9 bases in between. In nucleotides, the CDR3 is TGTGCCAGCAGTTTGACCGCGGACTCCTACGAGCAGTACTTC. Translating it yields CASSLTADSYEQYF.

J is TRBJ2-3 and V is TRBV27; 8 nucleotides agree with TRBD1. This CDR3 comprises 12 residues. The V gene end was trimmed by 8 bases and the J gene end by 7 bases; junction bases not matched to a gene: 5. The germline V gene encodes CDR1 MNHEY and CDR2 SMNVEV (reference sequence). This CDR3 reads CASGRQGYTQYF. CDR3 in DNA: TGTGCCAGCGGGCGACAGGGGTATACGCAGTATTTT.

The table lists this clone with a count of one. The chain joins TRBV27 to TRBJ2-1; 14 bases are shared with TRBD2. After removal of 4 bases from V and 6 bases from J, the junction contained 2 bases not matched to a gene. Germline V gene data show CDR1 as MNHEY and CDR2 as SMNVEV (reference sequence). The CDR3 is 15 residues long. The CDR3 nucleotides read TGTGCCAGCAGTTCGGGACTAGCGGGAGTCAATGAGCAGTTCTTC. Translating gives CASSSGLAGVNEQFF.

The chain couples TRBV5-1 to TRBJ2-5; 9 bases align to TRBD2. This CDR3 is 15 amino acids long. After removal of 5 bases from V and 2 bases from J, the junction contained 7 bases not matched to a gene. Looked up from germline, CDR1 is SGHRS and CDR2 is YFSETQ. The CDR3 DNA is TGCGCCAGCAGTACAGGGGCGGGAGGGCAAGAGACCCAGTACTTC. The encoded protein is CASSTGAGGQETQYF.

V usage is TRBV4-1 and J usage is TRBJ2-7, with TRBD2 matching over 13 bases. J gave up 6 bases and V 6 bases, and 5 bases lay outside the gene matches. Germline values: CDR1 MGHRA, CDR2 YSYEKL. The CDR3 is 14 residues long. CDR3 coding DNA: TGCGCCAGCAGACTAGCGGGAGGGCCTGGCGAGCAGTACTTC. It translates to CASRLAGGPGEQYF.

The chain combines TRBV28 with TRBJ1-2; D is uncertain. Germline CDR1 MDHEN, CDR2 SYDVKM. This CDR3 is 16 amino acids long. V was clipped by 3 bases and J by 6 bases, with 20 bases between them. CDR3 in amino acids: CASSFFAQAYFNGYTF. CDR3 sequence (DNA): TGTGCCAGCAGTTTTTTCGCTCAGGCTTATTTCAATGGCTACACCTTC.

The chain links TRBV5-4 to TRBJ1-6, with 8 bases fitting TRBD1. Germline loops: CDR1 SGHNT, CDR2 YYREEE (reference sequence). Trimming cost V 5 bases and J 6 bases; bases outside gene matches: 4. This CDR3 is built from 14 residues. DNA of the CDR3: TGTGCCAGCAGTTGGGACAGGAGTAATTCACCCCTCCACTTT. It yields the protein CASSWDRSNSPLHF. The variable domain in full, completed from reference TRBV5-4 and TRBJ1-6, reads ETGVTQSPTHLIKTRGQQVTLRCSSQSGHNTVSWYQQALGQGPQFIFQYYREEENGRGNFPPRFSGLQFPNYSSELNVNALELDDSALYLCASSWDRSNSPLHFGNGTRLTVT.

The V call is TRBV7-8, the J call TRBJ1-1; 7 positions agree with TRBD1. The CDR3 spans 14 residues. Trimming at V came to 6 bases and at J to 6 bases, leaving 10 bases not matched to a gene. Germline loops: CDR1 SGHVS, CDR2 FQNEAQ. The CDR3 sequence: CASRQGRFEAEAFF. The CDR3 region has the DNA TGTGCCAGCAGACAGGGGAGATTTGAGGCTGAAGCTTTCTTT.

The CDR3 here is CASSHPRNAGTQYF. CDR3 in DNA: TGCGCCAGCAGCCACCCAAGAAATGCAGGGACCCAGTACTTC. The rearrangement uses TRBV4-1 and TRBJ2-5; D not resolved. V lost 3 bases to trimming and J lost 7 bases, with 15 bases between them. CDR1 is MGHRA and CDR2 is YSYEKL in the germline V gene. The CDR3 is 14 amino acids.

The rearrangement uses TRBV7-8 and TRBJ1-1; no firm D call. CDR3 length equals 15 residues. Trimming cost V 7 bases and J 2 bases, with 17 bases left between them. CDR1 and CDR2 from the germline V gene are SGHVS and FQNEAQ. The CDR3 protein is CASKEVAIPNTEAFF. DNA for the CDR3: TGTGCCAGCAAAGAGGTTGCAATCCCTAACACTGAAGCTTTCTTT.